These 19 T cell receptor beta chains share one sample of origin, sequenced in a study of blood T cells in healthy people across ages (dated by TCRdb to between 2014 and 2017). Library preparation used 5' RACE. Sequenced using an Illumina HiSeq 2500. The second PCR ran for roughly 7 to 12 cycles and used a J-beta primer mix along with a sample-barcoded 5' primer. Using fastp at Q25 and MiXCR, TCRdb reprocessed the public reads and kept productive beta chains. Each record represents a unique CDR3 protein, reported with the most common genes and DNA among its rows. This sample is represented by approximately 600,000 distinct CDR3 sequences; roughly three fifths of them were singletons. Clones ranked in the top ten supply more than 35% of the sample. Sequenced sample: blood. These TCRs come from a man in his 60s in good health.

A few counts support this clonotype. The chain links TRBV5-1 to TRBJ2-7, with 7 bases fitting TRBD1. This CDR3 has 14 residues. Germline V gives CDR1 SGHRS, CDR2 YFSETQ. V was clipped by 1 base and J by 3 bases; unmatched bases: 4. CDR3 amino acids: CASSLSTGFYEQYF. CDR3 DNA: TGCGCCAGCAGCTTGTCGACAGGGTTCTACGAGCAGTACTTC. Looking up the rest from reference TRBV5-1 and TRBJ2-7 gives the full variable domain: KAGVTQTPRYLIKTRGQQVTLSCSPISGHRSVSWYQQTPGQGLQFLFEYFSETQRNKGNFPGRFSGRQFSNSRSEMNVSTLELGDSALYLCASSLSTGFYEQYFGPGTRLTVT.

This clonotype was detected a few times. In DNA form, the CDR3 reads TGTGCCAGCAGCTTTTTGGGGCCGGGGAATAATTCACCCCTCCACTTT. Translation: CASSFLGPGNNSPLHF. The chain joins TRBV7-6 to TRBJ1-6, with D possibly being TRBD1 (5 bases). The ends were cut back, 3 bases at V and 5 bases at J, with 14 bases in the middle. The CDR3 runs to 16 residues. Germline CDR1 SGHVS, CDR2 FNYEAQ.

The genes are TRBV4-1 and TRBJ2-1; 7 positions match TRBD2. The J call is doubtful: the DNA matches TRBJ2-7 better. From germline, CDR1 is MGHRA and CDR2 YSYEKL. CDR3 length: 16 amino acids. CDR3 loop: CASSQYQAGSYNEQYF. In nucleotides, the CDR3 is TGCGCCAGCAGCCAATATCAAGCGGGGTCCTACAATGAGCAGTACTTC.

As to this clonotype: Since a much larger clone is just one base distant, this may be a read error. The chain is built from TRBV5-4 and TRBJ2-3, with D perhaps TRBD1 (6 bases). This CDR3 has 16 residues. CDR1 and CDR2 from the germline V gene are SGHNT and YYREEE (reference sequence). CDR3 nucleotide sequence: TGTGCCTGCAGCCAAGACGGCCCAGGGGGCACAGATACGCAGTATTTT. Translated, it gives CACSQDGPGGTDTQYF.

The chain recombines TRBV25-1 with TRBJ2-3, with TRBD2 matching 10 bases. With V trimmed by 4 bases and J by 5 bases, 12 bases remained unmatched. Germline CDR1 and CDR2: MGHDK and SYGVNS. The CDR3 spans 17 residues. The CDR3 loop reads CASSGNSGGFRIDTQYF. For the CDR3, the DNA is TGTGCCAGCAGTGGAAATAGCGGGGGGTTCAGGATAGATACGCAGTATTTT.

This rearrangement joins TRBV2 to TRBJ2-7, with 10 bases aligning to TRBD1. The V and J ends lost 5 bases and 7 bases, in that order; junction bases with no gene match: 11. The germline V gene encodes CDR1 SNHLY and CDR2 FYNNEI. The CDR3 is made up of 15 amino acids. CDR3 sequence reads: CASSPDRGSYNEQYF. In DNA form, the CDR3 reads TGTGCCAGCAGTCCGGACAGGGGGTCCTACAATGAGCAGTACTTC.

The chain links TRBV20-1 to TRBJ1-1; 9 bases line up with TRBD1. The CDR3 totals 13 residues. V shed 3 bases, J shed 5 bases, and the junction held 4 bases outside the gene matches. Germline values: CDR1 DFQATT, CDR2 SNEGSKA (reference sequence). CDR3 sequence: CSASRTGVTEAFF. CDR3 sequence (DNA): TGCAGTGCTAGTAGGACAGGGGTGACTGAAGCTTTCTTT.

The chain couples TRBV7-9 to TRBJ2-2; 12 nucleotides agree with TRBD2. The CDR3 has 18 residues. Trimming took 3 bases from V and 0 from J; bases not matched to a gene: 5. The V gene's germline CDR1 is SEHNR and CDR2 FQNEAQ (reference sequence). The CDR3 spells CASSFTSGGPPNTGELFF. The CDR3 nucleotides are TGTGCCAGCAGCTTCACTAGCGGGGGGCCGCCGAACACCGGGGAGCTGTTTTTT. The variable domain in full, with the rest retrieved from reference TRBV7-9 and TRBJ2-2, is DTGVSQNPRHKITKRGQNVTFRCDPISEHNRLYWYRQTLGQGPEFLTYFQNEAQLEKSRLLSDRFSAERPKGSFSTLEIQRTEQGDSAMYLCASSFTSGGPPNTGELFFGEGSRLTVL.

The chain is built from TRBV7-2 and TRBJ2-5, with 12 bases matching TRBD1. The CDR3 length is 17 residues. Germline CDR1 and CDR2: SGHTA and FQGNSA. V lost 0 bases, J lost 5 bases, and 7 bases stayed unmatched. CDR3 sequence reads: CASSLAGRDRGRETQYF. The CDR3 bases are TGTGCCAGCAGCTTAGCCGGCCGGGACAGGGGGCGTGAGACCCAGTACTTC.

The V and J genes are TRBV7-2 and TRBJ2-4, with TRBD1 as a possible D gene (7 bases). V lost 2 bases and J lost 0, with 23 bases in between. The germline gives CDR1 SGHTA, CDR2 FQGNSA. This CDR3 is built from 20 residues. As DNA, the CDR3 is TGTGCCAGCAGCTTACCCAAACAGGGCAGGGGGGTGCTAGCCAAAAACATTCAGTACTTC. Its protein product is CASSLPKQGRGVLAKNIQYF.

This chain connects TRBV20-1 to TRBJ2-5, with 10 bases aligning to TRBD2. Losses at the gene ends were 5 bases for V and 5 bases for J; bases not matched to a gene: 14. The length of the CDR3 is 16 residues. The V gene's germline CDR1 is DFQATT and CDR2 SNEGSKA (reference sequence). In nucleotides, the CDR3 is TGCAGTGCTGACGCATCGCAGCGGGGGGGCTGGGAGACCCAGTACTTC. The encoded protein is CSADASQRGGWETQYF.

The table lists this clonotype with a count of one. The DNA of the CDR3 is TGTGCCAGCAGCCGACTAGGGATCGGGCCCGGGGAGCTGTTTTTT. Translation: CASSRLGIGPGELFF. The chain is built from TRBV12-3 or TRBV12-4 and TRBJ2-2; D is perhaps TRBD2 (6 bases). V lost 6 bases and J 6 bases, leaving 17 bases between the germline ends. This CDR3 contains 15 residues.

This clonotype was picked up a small number of times. CDR3 sequence: CASSTRASYNEQFF. CDR3 bases: TGTGCCAGCAGCACCCGGGCCTCCTACAATGAGCAGTTCTTC. The rearrangement joins TRBV7-2 to TRBJ2-1; D uncertain. V gave up 5 bases and J gave up 0 bases, with 8 bases separating them. This CDR3 comprises 14 residues. The germline gives CDR1 SGHTA, CDR2 FQGNSA.

This chain links TRBV20-1 with TRBJ2-7; D remains ambiguous. Trimming cost V 0 bases and J 7 bases, with 16 bases left between them. CDR3 length equals 14 residues. Germline CDR1 DFQATT, CDR2 SNEGSKA (reference sequence). The DNA of the CDR3 is TGCAGTGCTAGAGAGGATCGGTTCGAGGTGGAGCAGTACTTC. It translates to CSAREDRFEVEQYF.

The V and J genes are TRBV5-5 and TRBJ2-1, with 12 bases lining up with TRBD2. V lost 4 bases and J lost 10; bases outside the gene matches: 6. Per germline, CDR1 SGHKS and CDR2 YYEKEE (reference sequence). The CDR3 covers 14 residues. The CDR3 loop is CASSETSGGREQFF. The CDR3 coding sequence is TGTGCCAGCAGCGAGACTAGCGGGGGTCGAGAGCAGTTCTTC.

The rearrangement uses TRBV6-1 and TRBJ2-4; D possibly uses TRBD1 or TRBD2 (6 bases each). The J call may be mistaken, given a closer DNA end match to TRBJ2-7. CDR3 length: 15 amino acids. Germline assignment: CDR1 MNHNS and CDR2 SASEGT. The CDR3 is CASSAQRGAMDEQYF. CDR3 nucleotide sequence: TGTGCCAGCAGTGCACAAAGGGGGGCTATGGACGAGCAGTACTTC.

The J gene is TRBJ2-3, the V gene TRBV29-1; 8 bases line up with TRBD1. The trim removed 6 bases at V and 2 bases at J, leaving 7 bases unmatched. Germline assignment: CDR1 SQVTM and CDR2 ANQGSEA. CDR3 size: 14 residues. The CDR3 DNA sequence: TGCAGCGTAGCCCCGGGACAGGCCACAGATACGCAGTATTTT. The encoded protein is CSVAPGQATDTQYF.

The gene calls are TRBV20-1 and TRBJ2-1, with D perhaps TRBD1 or TRBD2 (5 bases each). This CDR3 spans 16 amino acids. V lost 0 bases to trimming and J lost 4 bases, with 16 bases between them. The germline V gene encodes CDR1 DFQATT and CDR2 SNEGSKA (reference sequence). The CDR3 loop reads CSARDPGTFRYNEQFF. The DNA for the CDR3 is TGCAGTGCTAGAGATCCCGGGACCTTCCGGTACAATGAGCAGTTCTTC.

The J gene is TRBJ2-5, the V gene TRBV6-1, with 11 bases that match TRBD2. The trim removed 7 bases at V and 3 bases at J, leaving 10 bases unmatched. Germline V gene sequence: CDR1 MNHNS, CDR2 SASEGT. This CDR3 region has 16 residues. The CDR3 DNA reads as TGTGCCAGCACCGATAGACTAGCGGGGTATAAAGAGACCCAGTACTTC. It is translated as CASTDRLAGYKETQYF.